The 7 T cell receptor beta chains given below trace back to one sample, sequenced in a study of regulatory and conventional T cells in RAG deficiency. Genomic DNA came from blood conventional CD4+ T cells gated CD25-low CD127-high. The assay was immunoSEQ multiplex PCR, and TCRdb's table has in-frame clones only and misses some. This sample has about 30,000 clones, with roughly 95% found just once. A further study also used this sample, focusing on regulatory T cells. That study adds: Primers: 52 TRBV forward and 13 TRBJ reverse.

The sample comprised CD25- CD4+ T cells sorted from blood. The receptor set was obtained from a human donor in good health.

DNA of the CDR3: TGTGCCAGCAGCCCAAAGGTAGCCAAGGACAGGATGGGAACCGGGGAGCTGTTTTTT. Protein sequence: CASSPKVAKDRMGTGELFF. This chain uses TRBV21-1 with TRBJ2-2; the D call in the table, TRBD1, was not verified against the DNA. TRBV21-1 is a pseudogene segment. The length of the CDR3 is 19 residues.

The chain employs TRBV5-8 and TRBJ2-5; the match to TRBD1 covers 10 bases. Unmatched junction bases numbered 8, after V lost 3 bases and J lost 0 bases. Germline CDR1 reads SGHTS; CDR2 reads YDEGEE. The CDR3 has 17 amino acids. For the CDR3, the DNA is TGTGCCAGCAGCTCCGGGACAGGGGCAAAGTACCAAGAGACCCAGTACTTC. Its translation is CASSSGTGAKYQETQYF.

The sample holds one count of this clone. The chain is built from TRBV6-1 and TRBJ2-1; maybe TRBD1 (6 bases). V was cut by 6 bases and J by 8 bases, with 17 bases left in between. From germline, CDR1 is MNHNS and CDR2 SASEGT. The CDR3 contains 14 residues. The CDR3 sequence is CASRKDTGRDEQFF. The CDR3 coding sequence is TGTGCCAGCAGAAAAGATACAGGGAGAGATGAGCAGTTCTTC.

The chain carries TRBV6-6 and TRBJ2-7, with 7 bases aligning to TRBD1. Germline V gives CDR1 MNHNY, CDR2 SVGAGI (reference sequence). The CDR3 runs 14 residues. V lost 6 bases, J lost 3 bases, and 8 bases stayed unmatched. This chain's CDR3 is CASSKKGQNYEQYF. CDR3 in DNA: TGTGCCAGCAGCAAAAAGGGACAGAACTACGAGCAGTACTTC.

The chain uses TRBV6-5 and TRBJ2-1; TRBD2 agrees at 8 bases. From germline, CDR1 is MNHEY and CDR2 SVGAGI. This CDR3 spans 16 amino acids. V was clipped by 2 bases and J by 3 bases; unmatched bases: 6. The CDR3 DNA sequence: TGTGCCAGCAGTTACAGGGGCGGGGGGATCTACAATGAGCAGTTCTTC. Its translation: CASSYRGGGIYNEQFF.

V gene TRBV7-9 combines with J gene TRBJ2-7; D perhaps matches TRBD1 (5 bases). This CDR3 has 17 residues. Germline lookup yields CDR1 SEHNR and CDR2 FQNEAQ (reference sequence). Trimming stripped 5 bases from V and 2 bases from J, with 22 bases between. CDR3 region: CASSPSFLTATPYEQYF. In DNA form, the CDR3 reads TGTGCCAGCAGCCCATCCTTCCTGACAGCAACCCCCTACGAGCAGTACTTC.

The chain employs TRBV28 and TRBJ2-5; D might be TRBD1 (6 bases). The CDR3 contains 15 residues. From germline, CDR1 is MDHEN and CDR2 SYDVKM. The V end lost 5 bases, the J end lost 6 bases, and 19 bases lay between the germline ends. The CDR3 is CASSGGSTASKTQYF. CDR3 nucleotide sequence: TGTGCCAGCAGTGGGGGCTCGACGGCGTCTAAGACCCAGTACTTC.